The 4 T cell receptor beta chains given below trace back to one sample, sequenced in a study of control samples from healthy donors and cancer patients. Measured with immunoSEQ multiplex PCR; TCRdb has only the in-frame clones, and not every one. This table holds about 94,000 clones, 75% to 95% found once. The material sequenced was blood. The receptors were sampled from a woman aged 18 to 35 in good health.

The rearrangement uses TRBV11-2 and TRBJ1-4; possible D gene TRBD1, 5 bases. Germline-derived CDR1 and CDR2 are SGHAT and FQNNGV. Trimming pared 5 bases from V and 8 bases from J, leaving 21 bases between. CDR3 length: 16 amino acids. The CDR3 region is CASSATWGGLQEKLFF. CDR3 bases: TGTGCCAGCAGCGCAACTTGGGGGGGATTACAGGAAAAACTGTTTTTT.

A few counts support this clone. V is TRBV6-6 and J is TRBJ2-7; 7 bases align to TRBD1. Germline V gene lookup returns CDR1 MNHNY and CDR2 SVGAGI (reference sequence). The CDR3 is made up of 16 amino acids. Trimming cost V 4 bases and J 4 bases; bases outside gene matches: 13. CDR3 amino acids: CASSWEQGPSGYEQYF. CDR3 DNA: TGTGCCAGCAGTTGGGAACAGGGGCCCTCGGGATACGAGCAGTACTTC.

V and J are TRBV29-1 and TRBJ2-7; D gene unclear. CDR3 length: 14 amino acids. Germline V gene data show CDR1 as SQVTM and CDR2 as ANQGSEA. The V gene lost 0 bases and the J gene lost 2 bases, with 11 bases spanning the gap. The CDR3 region is CSVEDQTGPYEQYF. The CDR3 coding sequence is TGCAGCGTTGAAGATCAGACGGGCCCCTACGAGCAGTACTTC.

The chain joins TRBV20-1 to TRBJ2-7; D is perhaps TRBD1 or TRBD2 (6 bases each). In germline, CDR1 is DFQATT, CDR2 SNEGSKA (reference sequence). The V and J ends lost 3 bases and 0 bases respectively, with 12 bases between them. This CDR3 has 14 residues. The CDR3 DNA reads TGCAGTGCTAGTGCGCGGGACACCTCCTACGAGCAGTACTTC. Protein: CSASARDTSYEQYF.